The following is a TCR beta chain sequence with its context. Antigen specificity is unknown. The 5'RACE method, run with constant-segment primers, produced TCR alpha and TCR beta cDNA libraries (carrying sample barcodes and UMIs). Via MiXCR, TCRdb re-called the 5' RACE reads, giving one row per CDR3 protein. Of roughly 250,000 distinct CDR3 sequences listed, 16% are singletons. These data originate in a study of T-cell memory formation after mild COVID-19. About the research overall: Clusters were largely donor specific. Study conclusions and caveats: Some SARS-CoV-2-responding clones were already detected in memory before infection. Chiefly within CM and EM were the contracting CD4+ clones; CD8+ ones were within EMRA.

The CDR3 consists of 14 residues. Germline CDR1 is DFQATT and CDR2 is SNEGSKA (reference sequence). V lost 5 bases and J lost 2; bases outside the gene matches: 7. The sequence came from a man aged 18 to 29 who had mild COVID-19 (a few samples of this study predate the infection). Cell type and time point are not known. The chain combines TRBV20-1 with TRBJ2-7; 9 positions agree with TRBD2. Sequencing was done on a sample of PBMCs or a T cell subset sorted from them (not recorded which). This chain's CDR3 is CSAPGLASPYEQYF. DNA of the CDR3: TGCAGTGCTCCCGGACTAGCGTCTCCCTACGAGCAGTACTTC.